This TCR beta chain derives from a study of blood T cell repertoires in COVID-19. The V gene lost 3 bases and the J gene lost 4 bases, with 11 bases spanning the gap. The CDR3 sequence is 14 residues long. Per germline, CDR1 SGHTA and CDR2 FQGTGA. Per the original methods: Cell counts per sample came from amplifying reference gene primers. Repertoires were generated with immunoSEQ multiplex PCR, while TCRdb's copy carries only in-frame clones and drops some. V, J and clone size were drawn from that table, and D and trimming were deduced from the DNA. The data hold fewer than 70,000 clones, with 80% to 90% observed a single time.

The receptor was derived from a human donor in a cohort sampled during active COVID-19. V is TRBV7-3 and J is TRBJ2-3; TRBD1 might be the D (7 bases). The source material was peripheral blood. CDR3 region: CASSFRGEADTQYF. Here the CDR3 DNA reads TGTGCCAGCAGCTTCAGGGGGGAGGCAGATACGCAGTATTTT.